This T cell receptor (beta chain) was recovered during a study of a mutant IDH1 vaccine in newly diagnosed glioma. Trimming took 1 base from V and 4 from J, leaving 13 bases between them. This CDR3 region has 15 residues. Germline lookup yields CDR1 SGHTA and CDR2 FQGNSA. Concerning this clone itself: Its antigen remains unidentified.

The method was immunoSEQ multiplex PCR; TCRdb's version includes in-frame clones alone and lacks a portion of them. The data show around 30,000 clones, about 90% seen once. Time point reported: week 11, during vaccination. The vaccine gave 300 ug of a 20-mer mutant IDH1 peptide subcutaneously per dose. The TCR comes from a man aged 18 to 30 with glioma. Source: PBMCs, taken from a glioma patient whose treatment included an IDH1 peptide vaccine. The gene calls are TRBV7-2 and TRBJ1-2; D is ambiguous. CDR3 sequence: CASSLGSSQIYGYTF. The CDR3 region has the DNA TGTGCCAGCAGCTTAGGTAGTTCCCAGATCTATGGCTACACCTTC. The complete variable domain, with remaining parts taken from reference TRBV7-2 and TRBJ1-2, reads GAGVSQSPSNKVTEKGKDVELRCDPISGHTALYWYRQSLGQGLEFLIYFQGNSAPDKSGLPSDRFSAERTGGSVSTLTIQRTQQEDSAVYLCASSLGSSQIYGYTFGSGTRLTVV.